The T cell receptor (beta chain) described here comes from a study of identical twins. The length of the CDR3 is 16 residues. Study-wide results and caveats: For monozygotic twins, models underestimated out-of-frame TCR alpha sharing. High-abundance cord blood beta clonotypes had fewer insertions; memory repertoires showed none. The analysis was cross-sectional rather than longitudinal within donors.

Regarding this clonotype: Its antigen is unidentified.

TCRdb called the 5' RACE reads again in MiXCR, with one record for every CDR3 protein. This sample has around 1.7 million distinct CDR3 sequences, with 32% found just once. V gene TRBV21-1 combines with J gene TRBJ2-7; the table's D call, TRBD2, was not checked against the DNA. TRBV21-1 is deemed a pseudogene. The sequence was collected from a newborn girl in good health. Sequenced input: cord blood. This CDR3 is CASSKVSGGDAYEQYF. CDR3 nucleotide sequence: TGTGCCAGCAGCAAAGTAAGTGGAGGGGATGCCTACGAGCAGTACTTC.